One sample yielded the 30 T cell receptor beta chains listed below, sequenced in a study of blood T cell repertoires in COVID-19. Generated by immunoSEQ multiplex PCR, the TCRdb table keeps only in-frame clones and is missing some. The data show about 40,000 clones, 90% seen once. Sample: peripheral blood. All receptors come from a man aged 65 to 79 with acute or convalescent COVID-19.

The rearrangement joins TRBV11-3 to TRBJ2-2; 7 positions match TRBD1. V gave up 5 bases and J gave up 0 bases; unmatched junction bases: 6. The germline V gene encodes CDR1 SGHNT and CDR2 YENEEA. CDR3 length: 16 amino acids. The chain's CDR3 is CASSIQGVPNTGELFF. In nucleotides, the CDR3 is TGTGCCAGCAGCATTCAGGGGGTACCGAACACCGGGGAGCTGTTTTTT.

The rearrangement uses TRBV24-1 and TRBJ2-1; 8 bases map to TRBD2. CDR1 is KGHDR, CDR2 SFDVKD, per germline. Trimming removed 5 bases from V and 10 bases from J; junction bases left unmatched: 9. The CDR3 is made up of 14 amino acids. The CDR3 DNA sequence: TGTGCCACCAGTGTGGTAGCGGGACGAGGCGAGCAGTTCTTC. Protein product: CATSVVAGRGEQFF.

The chain joins TRBV25-1 to TRBJ2-3, with D perhaps matching TRBD1 (6 bases). The CDR3 totals 13 residues. Germline CDR1 and CDR2: MGHDK and SYGVNS. With 6 bases removed from V and 2 bases from J, the gap between germline ends came to 9 bases. This CDR3 is CASRGHVTDTQYF. The CDR3 nucleotides are TGTGCCAGCAGGGGACATGTCACAGATACGCAGTATTTT.

The genes are TRBV2 and TRBJ1-2; D is undetermined. The CDR3 length is 12 residues. Germline CDR1 is SNHLY and CDR2 is FYNNEI. V shed 10 bases and J shed 4 bases, with 13 bases lying between them. CDR3 nucleotide sequence: TGTGCCACCGGGAGGGTCGGCTATGGCTACACCTTC. Its translation is CATGRVGYGYTF. The full variable domain, with the rest looked up from reference TRBV2 and TRBJ1-2, is EPEVTQTPSHQVTQMGQEVILRCVPISNHLYFYWYRQILGQKVEFLVSFYNNEISEKSEIFDDQFSVERPDGSNFTLKIRSTKLEDSAMYFCATGRVGYGYTFGSGTRLTVV.

The chain links TRBV19 to TRBJ2-3; TRBD1 matches at 9 bases. Germline lookup yields CDR1 LNHDA and CDR2 SQIVND (reference sequence). The length of the CDR3 is 15 residues. V trimming: 7 bases; J trimming: 3 bases; junction bases outside the gene matches: 8. CDR3 DNA: TGTGCCAGTACCCTGACAGGGGGAATGACAGATACGCAGTATTTT. It codes for CASTLTGGMTDTQYF.

The chain links TRBV7-3 to TRBJ2-1; D gene ambiguous. V was clipped by 0 bases and J by 1 base, with 10 bases between them. CDR3 length: 16 amino acids. CDR1 SGHTA and CDR2 FQGTGA come from the germline V gene. DNA of the CDR3: TGTGCCAGCAGCTTAACTAGCCTTTCTTCCTACAATGAGCAGTTCTTC. This sequence encodes CASSLTSLSSYNEQFF.

This chain uses TRBV11-2 with TRBJ2-3; 9 bases match TRBD2. The CDR3 length is 16 residues. From germline, CDR1 is SGHAT and CDR2 FQNNGV. With V trimmed by 5 bases and J by 1 base, 7 bases remained unmatched. In DNA, the CDR3 is TGTGCCAGCAGCACCCGACTAGCGGTAGGCACAGATACGCAGTATTTT. Amino acids: CASSTRLAVGTDTQYF.

V is TRBV27 and J is TRBJ2-3, with 7 bases fitting TRBD2. V trimming: 0 bases; J trimming: 6 bases; junction bases outside the gene matches: 6. Germline values: CDR1 MNHEY, CDR2 SMNVEV (reference sequence). The CDR3 consists of 15 residues. The CDR3 is CASSLSRRERDTQYF. The CDR3 DNA reads as TGTGCCAGCAGTTTATCTCGGCGGGAGCGCGATACGCAGTATTTT.

This clone was recorded once. The chain carries TRBV15 and TRBJ1-2; TRBD1 agrees at 9 bases. The length of the CDR3 is 16 residues. V dropped 5 bases and J dropped 3; count of bases not matched to a gene: 10. Germline CDR1 and CDR2: LNHNV and YYDKDF (reference sequence). The CDR3, as DNA: TGTGCCACCAGCGCCTTACAGGGGGCGGGGGACTATGGCTACACCTTC. This codes for CATSALQGAGDYGYTF.

The rearrangement joins TRBV19 to TRBJ1-2; D is perhaps TRBD1 (6 bases). The V end lost 5 bases, the J end lost 4 bases, and 17 bases lay between the germline ends. CDR1 LNHDA and CDR2 SQIVND come from the germline V gene (reference sequence). The CDR3 has 15 amino acids. The CDR3 DNA reads TGTGCCAGTAGTGGGTGGACAGCCTTTTCCTATGGCTACACCTTC. It is translated as CASSGWTAFSYGYTF.

The count of this clone is one. The gene calls are TRBV7-3 and TRBJ2-3; tentatively, D is TRBD1 (6 bases). The CDR3 loop spans 15 amino acids. CDR1 is SGHTA and CDR2 is FQGTGA in the germline V gene. V dropped 6 bases and J dropped 0 bases, with 13 bases sitting between them. In nucleotides, the CDR3 is TGTGCCAGCAGTCCTACAGGGTACAGCACAGATACGCAGTATTTT. This encodes CASSPTGYSTDTQYF.

The genes are TRBV28 and TRBJ1-4; a possible D gene is TRBD1 (5 bases). V was pared by 7 bases and J by 2 bases, with 11 bases between. This CDR3 region has 14 residues. Germline V gene data show CDR1 as MDHEN and CDR2 as SYDVKM. CDR3 sequence: CASTAGPTNEKLFF. CDR3 coding DNA: TGTGCCAGCACCGCGGGGCCGACTAATGAAAAACTGTTTTTT.

The chain combines TRBV5-4 with TRBJ2-3; TRBD2 matches at 7 bases. V was pared by 4 bases and J by 0 bases, with 8 bases of the junction left unmatched. CDR3 length: 16 residues. Germline CDR1 SGHNT, CDR2 YYREEE (reference sequence). In nucleotides, the CDR3 is TGTGCCAGCAGCGACGGGAGGAGGGCTAGCACAGATACGCAGTATTTT. Translation gives CASSDGRRASTDTQYF.

This clone was seen a few times. J is TRBJ1-2 and V is TRBV3-1 (or the pseudogene TRBV3-2); tentatively, D is TRBD1 (6 bases). V lost 4 bases and J 8 bases, leaving 23 bases between the germline ends. CDR1 LGHDT and CDR2 YNNKEL come from the germline V gene (reference sequence). The CDR3 sequence is 16 residues long. CDR3 loop: CASSLQDSKFVGGYTF. The DNA for the CDR3 is TGTGCCAGCAGCCTCCAGGACAGTAAATTTGTTGGCGGCTACACCTTC.

This chain joins TRBV7-7 and TRBJ2-5, with D hard to call. V lost 5 bases and J 2 bases, leaving 18 bases between the germline ends. This CDR3 has 16 amino acids. Per germline, CDR1 SSHAT and CDR2 FNYEAQ (reference sequence). The CDR3 bases are TGTGCCAGCAGCCGAGTCCCCGCGGTCCCACAAGAGACCCAGTACTTC. Encoded protein: CASSRVPAVPQETQYF. The full variable domain, rest sourced from reference TRBV7-7 and TRBJ2-5, is GAGVSQSPRYKVTKRGQDVTLRCDPISSHATLYWYQQALGQGPEFLTYFNYEAQPDKSGLPSDRFSAERPEGSISTLTIQRTEQRDSAMYRCASSRVPAVPQETQYFGPGTRLLVL.

V is TRBV4-3 and J is TRBJ2-1, with TRBD1 identical over 9 bases. The V and J ends lost 4 bases and 6 bases, in that order; junction bases with no gene match: 13. The CDR3 is 17 residues long. CDR1 LGHNA and CDR2 YSLEER come from the germline V gene. CDR3 in DNA: TGCGCCAGCAGCCTCCAAACCGGGACAGGGTCCGTCAATGAGCAGTTCTTC. It translates to CASSLQTGTGSVNEQFF.

The chain carries TRBV5-5 and TRBJ1-1; D gene uncertain. The CDR3 extends over 12 amino acids. Trimming shortened V by 2 bases and J by 6 bases, and 8 bases separated the two germline ends. The germline gives CDR1 SGHKS, CDR2 YYEKEE (reference sequence). CDR3 coding DNA: TGTGCCAGCAGCTTTTTGGCGGCTGAAGCTTTCTTT. Translation: CASSFLAAEAFF.

The chain couples TRBV7-3 to TRBJ1-2, with a possible D match to TRBD1 (5 bases). Germline CDR1 reads SGHTA; CDR2 reads FQGTGA. CDR3 length equals 13 residues. Trimming shortened V by 5 bases and J by 5 bases, and 12 bases separated the two germline ends. The CDR3 loop reads CASSPTGFYGYTF. The CDR3 DNA sequence: TGTGCCAGCAGCCCAACAGGATTTTATGGCTACACCTTC.

The chain combines TRBV19 with TRBJ2-3, with 7 bases aligning to TRBD2. Unmatched junction bases numbered 5, after V lost 3 bases and J lost 2 bases. The length of the CDR3 is 15 residues. Germline CDR1 and CDR2: LNHDA and SQIVND (reference sequence). The CDR3: CASSITSENTDTQYF. The CDR3 nucleotides are TGTGCCAGTAGTATTACTAGCGAGAACACAGATACGCAGTATTTT.

V gene TRBV7-8 combines with J gene TRBJ1-5, with D unresolved. Germline V gene lookup returns CDR1 SGHVS and CDR2 FQNEAQ. The CDR3 sequence is 11 residues long. Trimming shortened V by 5 bases and J by 5 bases, and 4 bases separated the two germline ends. As DNA, the CDR3 is TGTGCCAGCAGCCCAGATCAGCCCCAGCATTTT. This codes for CASSPDQPQHF.

V is TRBV5-1 and J is TRBJ2-3; 7 positions agree with TRBD1. Germline CDR1 reads SGHRS; CDR2 reads YFSETQ. The V segment lost 3 bases and the J segment 6 bases; nucleotides outside the gene matches: 4. The CDR3 is 13 amino acids. For the CDR3, the DNA is TGCGCCAGCAGCTCGACAGGGATGGATACGCAGTATTTT. Translating gives CASSSTGMDTQYF.

This sequence joins TRBV25-1 and TRBJ1-4; no reliable D call. CDR3 length: 13 amino acids. V was trimmed by 1 base and J by 8 bases, leaving 8 bases between them. Germline V CDR1 and CDR2: MGHDK, SYGVNS. The CDR3 is CASSESPAEKLFF. CDR3 DNA sequence: TGTGCCAGCAGTGAATCGCCCGCGGAAAAACTGTTTTTT.

This clone was detected only once. The chain links TRBV6-5 to TRBJ1-1; 8 bases map to TRBD1. With 2 bases clipped from V and 1 base from J, the junction kept 0 bases outside the gene matches. The V gene's germline CDR1 is MNHEY and CDR2 SVGAGI. The CDR3 length is 14 residues. The CDR3 loop is CASSYDRGNTEAFF. CDR3 in DNA: TGTGCCAGCAGTTACGACAGGGGGAACACTGAAGCTTTCTTT.

The rearrangement joins TRBV7-3 to TRBJ2-1; D remains ambiguous. Trimming took 5 bases from V and 4 from J, leaving 15 bases between them. The CDR3 is 15 residues long. Germline-derived CDR1 and CDR2 are SGHTA and FQGTGA. The CDR3 nucleotides read TGTGCCAGCAGCCGAATCCGGTCTCAATACAATGAGCAGTTCTTC. Amino acids: CASSRIRSQYNEQFF.

This chain uses TRBV9 with TRBJ1-5; no clear D. Germline CDR1 and CDR2: SGDLS and YYNGEE. The CDR3 contains 16 residues. V was cut by 0 bases and J by 0 bases, with 10 bases left in between. CDR3 residues: CASSVDGSVSNQPQHF. CDR3 in DNA: TGTGCCAGCAGCGTAGATGGCAGTGTTAGCAATCAGCCCCAGCATTTT.

The chain carries TRBV7-9 and TRBJ2-7; D is ambiguous. V was shortened by 2 bases and J by 7 bases, with 9 bases between the two germline ends. The CDR3 runs to 12 residues. The germline V gene encodes CDR1 SEHNR and CDR2 FQNEAQ (reference sequence). CDR3: CASSLTLLEQYF. The CDR3 DNA sequence: TGTGCCAGCAGCTTAACGCTTCTAGAGCAGTACTTC. Full variable domain (missing parts from reference TRBV7-9 and TRBJ2-7): DTGVSQNPRHKITKRGQNVTFRCDPISEHNRLYWYRQTLGQGPEFLTYFQNEAQLEKSRLLSDRFSAERPKGSFSTLEIQRTEQGDSAMYLCASSLTLLEQYFGPGTRLTVT.

The rearrangement links TRBV19 to TRBJ2-4; perhaps TRBD2 as D (6 bases). Germline CDR1 is LNHDA and CDR2 is SQIVND (reference sequence). V was clipped by 1 base and J by 3 bases, with 10 bases between them. This CDR3 is 15 amino acids long. The CDR3 DNA reads as TGTGCCAGTAGTATAGTCCAGGGAGGCAAAAACATTCAGTACTTC. Its protein is CASSIVQGGKNIQYF. The full variable domain, in which reference TRBV19 and TRBJ2-4 provide the parts outside the CDR3, is DGGITQSPKYLFRKEGQNVTLSCEQNLNHDAMYWYRQDPGQGLRLIYYSQIVNDFQKGDIAEGYSVSREKKESFPLTVTSAQKNPTAFYLCASSIVQGGKNIQYFGAGTRLSVL.

The chain employs TRBV19 and TRBJ1-1; D not resolved. This CDR3 spans 13 amino acids. In germline, CDR1 is LNHDA, CDR2 SQIVND (reference sequence). Trimming took off 6 bases at V and 8 bases at J, with 16 bases between the two ends. CDR3: CASRNSPGMEAFF. The CDR3 DNA reads TGTGCCAGTAGGAACAGCCCGGGAATGGAAGCTTTCTTT.

The CDR3 nucleotides are TGTGCCACCTCGGGAGTCAATAGCAATCAGCCCCAGCATTTT. Translation: CATSGVNSNQPQHF. The rearrangement joins TRBV15 to TRBJ1-5; D gene ambiguous. V shed 8 bases and J shed 0 bases, with 11 bases lying between them. CDR1 is LNHNV, CDR2 YYDKDF, per germline (reference sequence). The CDR3 loop spans 14 amino acids. Full variable domain (missing parts from reference TRBV15 and TRBJ1-5): DAMVIQNPRYQVTQFGKPVTLSCSQTLNHNVMYWYQQKSSQAPKLLFHYYDKDFNNEADTPDNFQSRRPNTSFCFLDIRSPGLGDTAMYLCATSGVNSNQPQHFGDGTRLSIL.

This clone was seen a few times. The genes are TRBV7-8 and TRBJ1-2; the match to TRBD1 covers 12 bases. The trim removed 5 bases at V and 7 bases at J, leaving 14 bases unmatched. This CDR3 has 17 amino acids. CDR1 SGHVS and CDR2 FQNEAQ come from the germline V gene. CDR3 nucleotides: TGTGCCAGCAGCCCGCGCAACCGGGACAGGGGGCTGGTTGGCTACACCTTC. This codes for CASSPRNRDRGLVGYTF.